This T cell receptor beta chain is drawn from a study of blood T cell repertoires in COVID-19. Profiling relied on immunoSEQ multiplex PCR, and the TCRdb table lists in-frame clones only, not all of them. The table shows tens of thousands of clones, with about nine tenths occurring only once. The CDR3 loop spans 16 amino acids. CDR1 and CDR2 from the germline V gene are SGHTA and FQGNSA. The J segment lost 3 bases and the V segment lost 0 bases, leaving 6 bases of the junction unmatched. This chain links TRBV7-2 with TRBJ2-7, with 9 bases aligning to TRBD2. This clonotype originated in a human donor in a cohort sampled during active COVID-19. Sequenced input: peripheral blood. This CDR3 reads CASSLAGLAGLYEQYF. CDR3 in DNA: TGTGCCAGCAGCTTAGCAGGGCTAGCGGGGCTCTACGAGCAGTACTTC.